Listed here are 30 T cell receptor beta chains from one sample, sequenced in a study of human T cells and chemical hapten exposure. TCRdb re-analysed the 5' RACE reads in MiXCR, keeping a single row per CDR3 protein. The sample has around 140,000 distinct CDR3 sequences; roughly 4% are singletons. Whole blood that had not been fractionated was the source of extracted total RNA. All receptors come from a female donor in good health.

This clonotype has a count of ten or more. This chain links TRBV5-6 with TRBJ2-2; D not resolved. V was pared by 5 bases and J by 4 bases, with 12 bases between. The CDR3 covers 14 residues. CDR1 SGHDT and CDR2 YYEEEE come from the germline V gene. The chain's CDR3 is CASSRLWSTGELFF. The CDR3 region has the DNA TGTGCCAGCAGTCGCCTGTGGAGCACCGGGGAGCTGTTTTTT.

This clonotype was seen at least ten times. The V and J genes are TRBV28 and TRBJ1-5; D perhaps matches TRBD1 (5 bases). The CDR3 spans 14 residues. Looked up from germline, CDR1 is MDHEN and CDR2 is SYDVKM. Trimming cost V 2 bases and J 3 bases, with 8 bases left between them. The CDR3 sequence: CASSLPGANQPQHF. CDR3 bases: TGTGCCAGCAGTTTACCCGGGGCCAATCAGCCCCAGCATTTT.

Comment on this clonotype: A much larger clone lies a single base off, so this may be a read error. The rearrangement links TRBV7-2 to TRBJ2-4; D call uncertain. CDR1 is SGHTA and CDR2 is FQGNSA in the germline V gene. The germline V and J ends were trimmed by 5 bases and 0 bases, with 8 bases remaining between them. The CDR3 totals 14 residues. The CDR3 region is CASSIRRAKNIQYF. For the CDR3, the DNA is TGTGCCAGCAGCATCAGACGAGCCAAAAACATTCAGTACTTC.

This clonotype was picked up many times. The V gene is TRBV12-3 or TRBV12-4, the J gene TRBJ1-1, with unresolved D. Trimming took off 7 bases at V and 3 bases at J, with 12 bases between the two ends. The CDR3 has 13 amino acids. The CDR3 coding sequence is TGTGCCAGCAAAGTTGGGCAGGACACTGAAGCTTTCTTT. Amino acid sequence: CASKVGQDTEAFF.

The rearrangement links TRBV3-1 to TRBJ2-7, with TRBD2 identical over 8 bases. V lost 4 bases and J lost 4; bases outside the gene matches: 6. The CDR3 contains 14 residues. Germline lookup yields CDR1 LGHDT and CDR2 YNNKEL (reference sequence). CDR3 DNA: TGTGCCAGCAGCCCCGAGATAGCGGGGTACGAGCAGTACTTC. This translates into CASSPEIAGYEQYF.

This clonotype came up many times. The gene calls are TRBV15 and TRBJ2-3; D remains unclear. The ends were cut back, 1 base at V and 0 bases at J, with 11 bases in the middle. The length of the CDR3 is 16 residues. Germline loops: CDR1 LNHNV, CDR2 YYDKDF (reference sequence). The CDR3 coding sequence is TGTGCCACCAGCAGAGGTCTCCGTGCTAGCACAGATACGCAGTATTTT. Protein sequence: CATSRGLRASTDTQYF.

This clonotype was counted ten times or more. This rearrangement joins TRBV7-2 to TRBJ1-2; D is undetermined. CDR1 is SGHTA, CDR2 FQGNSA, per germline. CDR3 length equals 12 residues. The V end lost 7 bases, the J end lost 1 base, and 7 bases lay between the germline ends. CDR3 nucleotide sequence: TGTGCCAGCACCGTTGTTAACTATGGCTACACCTTC. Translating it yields CASTVVNYGYTF. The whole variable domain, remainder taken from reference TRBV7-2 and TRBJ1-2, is GAGVSQSPSNKVTEKGKDVELRCDPISGHTALYWYRQSLGQGLEFLIYFQGNSAPDKSGLPSDRFSAERTGGSVSTLTIQRTQQEDSAVYLCASTVVNYGYTFGSGTRLTVV.

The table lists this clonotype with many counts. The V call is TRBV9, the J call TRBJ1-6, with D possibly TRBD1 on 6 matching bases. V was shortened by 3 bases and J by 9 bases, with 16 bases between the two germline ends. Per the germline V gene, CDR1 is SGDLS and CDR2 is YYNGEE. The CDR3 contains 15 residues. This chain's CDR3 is CASSGAGTRGSPLHF. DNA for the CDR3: TGTGCCAGCAGCGGGGCCGGGACAAGGGGTTCACCCCTCCACTTT.

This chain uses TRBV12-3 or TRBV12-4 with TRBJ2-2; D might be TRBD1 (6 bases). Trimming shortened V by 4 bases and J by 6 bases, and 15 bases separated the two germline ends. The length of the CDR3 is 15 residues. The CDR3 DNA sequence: TGTGCCAGCAGTTCCCGACAGGTTTACCCCGGGGAGCTGTTTTTT. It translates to CASSSRQVYPGELFF.

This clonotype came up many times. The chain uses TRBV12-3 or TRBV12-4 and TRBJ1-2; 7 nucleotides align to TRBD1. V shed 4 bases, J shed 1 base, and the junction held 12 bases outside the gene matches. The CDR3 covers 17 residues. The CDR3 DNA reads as TGTGCCAGCAGTTCCCGCAACAGGGGTGTGGATAACTATGGCTACACCTTC. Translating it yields CASSSRNRGVDNYGYTF.

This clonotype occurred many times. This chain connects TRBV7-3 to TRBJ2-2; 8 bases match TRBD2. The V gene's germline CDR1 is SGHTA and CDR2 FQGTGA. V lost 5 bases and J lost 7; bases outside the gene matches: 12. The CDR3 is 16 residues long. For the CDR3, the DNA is TGTGCCAGCAGCCCAGGAGGGGCGGGGGGCATCGGGGAGCTGTTTTTT. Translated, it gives CASSPGGAGGIGELFF.

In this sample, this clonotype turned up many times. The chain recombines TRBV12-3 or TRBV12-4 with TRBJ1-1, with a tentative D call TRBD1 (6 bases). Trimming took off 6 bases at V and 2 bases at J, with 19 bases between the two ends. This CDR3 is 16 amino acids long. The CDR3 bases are TGTGCCAGCAGCAGGGACATCCGGTATTCAAACACTGAAGCTTTCTTT. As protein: CASSRDIRYSNTEAFF.

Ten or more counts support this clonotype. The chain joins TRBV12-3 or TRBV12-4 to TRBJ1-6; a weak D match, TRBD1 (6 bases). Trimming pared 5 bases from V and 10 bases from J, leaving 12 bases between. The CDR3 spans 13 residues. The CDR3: CASSRWGLSPLHF. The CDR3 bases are TGTGCCAGCAGTCGCTGGGGGCTATCACCCCTCCACTTT.

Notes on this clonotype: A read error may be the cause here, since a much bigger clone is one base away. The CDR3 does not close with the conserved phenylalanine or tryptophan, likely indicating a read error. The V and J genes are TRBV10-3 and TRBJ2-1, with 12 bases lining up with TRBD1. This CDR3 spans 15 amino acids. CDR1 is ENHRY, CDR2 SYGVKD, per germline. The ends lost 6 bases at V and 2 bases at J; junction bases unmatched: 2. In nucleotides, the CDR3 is TGTGCCATCAGGGGGGACAGGGGGCCCTACAATGAGCAGTTCCTC. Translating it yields CAIRGDRGPYNEQFL.

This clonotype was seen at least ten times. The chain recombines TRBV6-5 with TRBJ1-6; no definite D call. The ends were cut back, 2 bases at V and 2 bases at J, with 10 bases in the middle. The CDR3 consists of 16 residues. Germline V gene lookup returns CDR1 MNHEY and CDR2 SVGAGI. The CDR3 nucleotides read TGTGCCAGCAGTTACGGCAGAAGGGCCTATAATTCACCCCTCCACTTT. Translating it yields CASSYGRRAYNSPLHF.

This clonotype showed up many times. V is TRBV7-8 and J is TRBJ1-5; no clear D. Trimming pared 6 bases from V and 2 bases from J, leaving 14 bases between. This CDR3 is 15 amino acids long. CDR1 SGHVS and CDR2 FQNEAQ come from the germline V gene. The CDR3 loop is CASSLTPAGNQPQHF. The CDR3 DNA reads TGTGCCAGCAGTTTAACACCGGCGGGCAATCAGCCCCAGCATTTT.

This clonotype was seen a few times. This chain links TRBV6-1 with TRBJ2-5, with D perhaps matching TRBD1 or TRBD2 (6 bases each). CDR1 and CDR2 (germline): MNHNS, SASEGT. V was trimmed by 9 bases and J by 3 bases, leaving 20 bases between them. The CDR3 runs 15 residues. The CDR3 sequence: CASFTGGRVKETQYF. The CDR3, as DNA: TGTGCCAGTTTTACCGGGGGCCGGGTTAAAGAGACCCAGTACTTC.

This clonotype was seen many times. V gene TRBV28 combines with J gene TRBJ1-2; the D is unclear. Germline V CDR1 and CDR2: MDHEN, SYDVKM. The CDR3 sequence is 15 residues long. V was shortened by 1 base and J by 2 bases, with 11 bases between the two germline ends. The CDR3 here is CASSLLPGSNYGYTF. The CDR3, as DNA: TGTGCCAGCAGTTTATTACCGGGGTCGAACTATGGCTACACCTTC.

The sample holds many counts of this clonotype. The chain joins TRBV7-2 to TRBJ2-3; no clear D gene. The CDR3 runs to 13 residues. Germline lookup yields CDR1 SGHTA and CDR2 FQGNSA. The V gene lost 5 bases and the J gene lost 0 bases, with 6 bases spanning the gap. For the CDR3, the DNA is TGTGCCAGCAGCCCGCTTAGCACAGATACGCAGTATTTT. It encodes CASSPLSTDTQYF.

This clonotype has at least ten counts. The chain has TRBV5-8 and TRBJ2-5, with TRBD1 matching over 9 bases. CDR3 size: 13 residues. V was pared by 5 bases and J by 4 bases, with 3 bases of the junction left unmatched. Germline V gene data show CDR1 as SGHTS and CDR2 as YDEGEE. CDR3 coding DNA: TGTGCCAGCAGGGGACAGGGAGGAGAGACCCAGTACTTC. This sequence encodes CASRGQGGETQYF.

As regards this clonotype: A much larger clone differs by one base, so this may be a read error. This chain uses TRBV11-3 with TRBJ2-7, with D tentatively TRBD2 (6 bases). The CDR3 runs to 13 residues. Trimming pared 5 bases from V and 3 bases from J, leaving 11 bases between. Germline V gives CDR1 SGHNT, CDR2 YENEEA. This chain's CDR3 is CASSAGTYYEQYF. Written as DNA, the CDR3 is TGTGCCAGCAGCGCCGGGACTTACTACGAGCAGTACTTC.

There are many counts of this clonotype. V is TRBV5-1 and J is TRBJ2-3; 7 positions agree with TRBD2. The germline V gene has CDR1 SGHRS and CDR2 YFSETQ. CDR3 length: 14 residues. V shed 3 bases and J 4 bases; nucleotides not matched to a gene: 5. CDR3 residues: CASSWERGSDTQYF. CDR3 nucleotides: TGCGCCAGCAGCTGGGAGCGGGGCTCAGATACGCAGTATTTT.

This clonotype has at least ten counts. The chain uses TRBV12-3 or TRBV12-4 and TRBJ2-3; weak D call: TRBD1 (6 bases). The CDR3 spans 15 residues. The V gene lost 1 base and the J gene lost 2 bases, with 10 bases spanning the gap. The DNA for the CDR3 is TGTGCCAGCAGTTTAGTGGGGGCGGTCACAGATACGCAGTATTTT. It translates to CASSLVGAVTDTQYF.

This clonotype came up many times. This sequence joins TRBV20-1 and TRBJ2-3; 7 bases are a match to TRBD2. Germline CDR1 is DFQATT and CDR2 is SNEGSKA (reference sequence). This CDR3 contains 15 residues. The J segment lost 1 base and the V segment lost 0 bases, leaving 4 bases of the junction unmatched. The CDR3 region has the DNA TGCAGTGCTAGAGACCGTCGGGGGGGCACAGATACGCAGTATTTT. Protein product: CSARDRRGGTDTQYF.

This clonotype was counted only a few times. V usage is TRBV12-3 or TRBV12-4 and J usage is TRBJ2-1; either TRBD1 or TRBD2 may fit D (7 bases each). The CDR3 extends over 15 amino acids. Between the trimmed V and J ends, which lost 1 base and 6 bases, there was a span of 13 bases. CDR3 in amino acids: CASSLEAGGVNEQFF. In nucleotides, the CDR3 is TGTGCCAGCAGTTTAGAGGCAGGGGGGGTCAATGAGCAGTTCTTC.

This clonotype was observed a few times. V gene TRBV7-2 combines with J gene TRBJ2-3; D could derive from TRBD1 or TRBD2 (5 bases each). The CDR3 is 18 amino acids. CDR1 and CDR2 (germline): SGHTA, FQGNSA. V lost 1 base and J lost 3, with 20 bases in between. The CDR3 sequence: CASSLEGPSRGCTDTQYF. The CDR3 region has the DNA TGTGCCAGCAGCTTAGAGGGGCCTAGCAGAGGTTGTACAGATACGCAGTATTTT.

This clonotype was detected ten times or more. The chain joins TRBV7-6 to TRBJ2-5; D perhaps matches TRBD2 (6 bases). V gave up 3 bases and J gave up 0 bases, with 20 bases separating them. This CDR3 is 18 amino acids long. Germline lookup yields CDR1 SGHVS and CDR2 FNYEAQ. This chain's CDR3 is CASSFGRGAGPYQETQYF. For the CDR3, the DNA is TGTGCCAGCAGCTTCGGTCGCGGGGCGGGGCCGTACCAAGAGACCCAGTACTTC.

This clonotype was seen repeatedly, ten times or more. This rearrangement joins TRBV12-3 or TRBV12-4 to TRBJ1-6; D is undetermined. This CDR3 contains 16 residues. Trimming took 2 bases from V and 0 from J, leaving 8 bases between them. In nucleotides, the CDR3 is TGTGCCAGCAGTTTAAGGCTTAGCTCCTATAATTCACCCCTCCACTTT. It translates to CASSLRLSSYNSPLHF.

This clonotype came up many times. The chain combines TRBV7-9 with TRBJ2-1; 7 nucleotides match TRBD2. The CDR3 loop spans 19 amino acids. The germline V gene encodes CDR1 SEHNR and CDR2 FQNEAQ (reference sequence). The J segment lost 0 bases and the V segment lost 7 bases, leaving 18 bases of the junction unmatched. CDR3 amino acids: CASTYRRGVSSRSYNEQFF. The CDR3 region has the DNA TGTGCCAGCACCTACCGCCGGGGGGTCTCATCCCGCTCCTACAATGAGCAGTTCTTC.

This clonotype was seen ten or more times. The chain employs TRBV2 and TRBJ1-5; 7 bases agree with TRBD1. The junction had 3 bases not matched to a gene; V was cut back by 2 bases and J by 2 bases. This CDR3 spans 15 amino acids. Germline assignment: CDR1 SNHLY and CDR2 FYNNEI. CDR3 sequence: CASSELGQGNQPQHF. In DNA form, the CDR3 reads TGTGCCAGCAGTGAACTTGGACAGGGCAATCAGCCCCAGCATTTT.